This entry describes one TCR beta chain. Its antigen is still unknown. There are 14 residues in the CDR3. In germline, CDR1 is SNHLY, CDR2 FYNNEI. V shed 7 bases, J shed 1 base, and the junction held 5 bases outside the gene matches. 60 Vbeta and 13 Jbeta primers were used in PCR. Sequencing used immunoSEQ multiplex PCR; TCRdb keeps in-frame clones, though not all of them. The sample carries 55,000 or so clones, about 84% recorded once. This entry comes from a study of cytomegalovirus exposure and HLA in healthy donors. General observations from the study: Using a false discovery rate of 0.05, a later analysis showed that 15,000 to 20,000 TCR beta sequences were associated with HLA alleles. Later analysis showed most CMV-associated TCR beta chains appearing HLA-restricted. In vitro work confirmed that a few CMV-associated chains recognize CMV antigens.

The clonotype was recovered from a female donor in good health and CMV-seronegative. The rearrangement joins TRBV2 to TRBJ1-1; 8 bases match TRBD1. The sequenced sample was PBMCs. The CDR3 loop reads CASKRTGPNTEAFF. CDR3 bases: TGTGCCAGCAAGAGGACAGGGCCGAACACTGAAGCTTTCTTT.